A selection of T cell receptor beta chains follows, all from one sample in a study of cytomegalovirus exposure and HLA in healthy donors. Generated by immunoSEQ multiplex PCR, the TCRdb table keeps only in-frame clones and is missing some. The sample has 100,000 to 150,000 clones; about two thirds are singletons. The sample consisted of PBMCs. These receptor sequences come from a human donor in good health. Both conserved end residues are part of each CDR3. Fields, in order: V gene, clone size, D gene, J gene, CDR3 protein, CDR3 DNA. D genes are given only for firm matches. Part of the rows lack a size; the others show once, few, many or a class for expanded clones.

TRBV7-8,NA,NA,TRBJ2-1,CASSLSNRRVIPGDEQFF,TGTGCCAGCAGCTTAAGTAATCGCCGGGTTATTCCTGGCGATGAGCAGTTCTTC
TRBV7-8,NA,NA,TRBJ1-5,CASSLRTQAGNQPQHF,TGTGCCAGCAGCTTAAGGACACAAGCCGGGAATCAGCCCCAGCATTTT
TRBV7-3,NA,TRBD1,TRBJ2-7,CASSRRQGAKGEQYF,TGTGCCAGCAGCCGCCGACAGGGGGCGAAGGGCGAGCAGTACTTC
TRBV5-3,NA,TRBD2,TRBJ2-6,CARSPSGAPGANVLTF,TGTGCCAGAAGCCCCAGCGGGGCCCCTGGGGCCAACGTCCTGACTTTC
TRBV28,NA,TRBD1,TRBJ1-3,CASTLTRGSGNTIYF,TGTGCCAGCACCCTCACCAGGGGGTCTGGAAACACCATATATTTT
TRBV4-3,NA,TRBD2,TRBJ2-1,CASSQDRGLAGKREQFF,TGCGCCAGCAGCCAAGATCGCGGACTAGCGGGAAAAAGGGAGCAGTTCTTC
TRBV6-4,once,TRBD1,TRBJ1-4,CASANRGLNEKLFF,TGTGCCAGCGCAAACAGGGGGCTCAATGAAAAACTGTTTTTT
TRBV5-1,NA,NA,TRBJ1-4,CASSLTGSHTTNEKLFF,TGCGCCAGCAGCTTGACGGGGAGCCATACAACTAATGAAAAACTGTTTTTT
TRBV10-3,once,NA,TRBJ2-5,CAISGQQETQYF,TGTGCCATCAGTGGACAGCAAGAGACCCAGTACTTC
TRBV5-4,few,NA,TRBJ2-7,CASSPGVFDEQYF,TGTGCCAGCAGCCCAGGGGTGTTTGACGAGCAGTACTTC
TRBV9,NA,TRBD2,TRBJ2-3,CASSVVAGGRSDTQYF,TGTGCCAGCAGCGTAGTAGCGGGGGGGCGTTCAGATACGCAGTATTTT
TRBV5-4,NA,NA,TRBJ2-1,CASSLGAWDNEQFF,TGTGCCAGCAGCTTGGGGGCTTGGGACAATGAGCAGTTCTTC
TRBV4-1,NA,TRBD1,TRBJ1-3,CASSQRRQGLSGNTIYF,TGCGCCAGCAGCCAAAGGAGACAGGGGCTCTCTGGAAACACCATATATTTT
TRBV5-1,NA,NA,TRBJ1-2,CASSGPQDYYTF,TGCGCCAGCAGCGGCCCGCAAGACTACTACACCTTC
TRBV7-9,NA,NA,TRBJ1-2,CASSLADSPWSGYTF,TGTGCCAGCAGCTTAGCGGACAGTCCATGGTCTGGCTACACCTTC
TRBV9,NA,TRBD1,TRBJ2-7,CASSVGGRGSYEQYF,TGTGCCAGCAGCGTAGGGGGCAGGGGGTCCTACGAGCAGTACTTC
TRBV5-4,NA,TRBD1,TRBJ1-6,CASSLSLQGARRSPLHF,TGTGCCAGCAGCTTATCTTTACAGGGGGCGAGACGATCACCCCTCCACTTT
TRBV7-9,NA,NA,TRBJ1-6,CSSSLAVRGNSPLHF,TGTTCCAGCAGCTTAGCCGTAAGGGGCAATTCACCCCTCCACTTT
TRBV11-2,NA,TRBD1,TRBJ1-1,CASSFPGTANTEAFF,TGTGCCAGCAGCTTCCCCGGGACAGCGAACACTGAAGCTTTCTTT
TRBV7-3,NA,TRBD2,TRBJ2-5,CASSSPGGTLHF,TGTGCCAGCAGCTCCCCGGGAGGGACCCTCCACTTC
TRBV28,NA,TRBD1,TRBJ1-2,CASKPSDRVYGYTF,TGTGCCAGCAAGCCCTCAGACAGGGTCTACGGCTACACCTTC
TRBV30,NA,NA,TRBJ1-3,CAWSVRLRLDNKAGNTIYF,TGTGCCTGGAGTGTACGCTTAAGGTTAGACAACAAGGCTGGAAACACCATATATTTT
TRBV28,NA,NA,TRBJ2-7,CASSLGAGTWETGTYEQYF,TGTGCCAGCAGTTTAGGGGCGGGAACCTGGGAGACTGGTACCTACGAGCAGTACTTC
TRBV7-2,NA,TRBD2,TRBJ2-2,CASSAGTSGNTGELFF,TGTGCCAGCAGCGCCGGGACTAGCGGCAACACCGGGGAGCTGTTTTTT
TRBV5-1,NA,TRBD2,TRBJ2-5,CASRQRGGETQYF,TGCGCCAGCAGACAGCGGGGAGGGGAGACCCAGTACTTC
TRBV19,once,TRBD1,TRBJ1-5,CASRQDRGGNQPQHF,TGTGCCAGTAGACAAGACAGGGGGGGCAATCAGCCCCAGCATTTT
TRBV7-6,NA,NA,TRBJ2-6,CASSDRSSGANVLTF,TGTGCCAGCAGCGACAGGAGCTCTGGGGCCAACGTCCTGACTTTC
TRBV2,once,TRBD2,TRBJ2-3,CASSEALRGLAVTDTQYF,TGTGCCAGCAGTGAAGCGCTTCGGGGACTAGCGGTGACAGATACGCAGTATTTT
TRBV6-1,NA,NA,TRBJ1-6,CASRRNNSPLHF,TGTGCCAGCAGGCGGAATAATTCACCCCTCCACTTT
TRBV19,few,NA,TRBJ2-1,CASSPTGIYNEQFF,TGTGCCAGTAGTCCGACAGGAATCTACAATGAGCAGTTCTTC
TRBV7-9,few,NA,TRBJ2-3,CASSPVSPGTDTQYF,TGTGCCAGCAGCCCAGTCTCCCCAGGCACAGATACGCAGTATTTT